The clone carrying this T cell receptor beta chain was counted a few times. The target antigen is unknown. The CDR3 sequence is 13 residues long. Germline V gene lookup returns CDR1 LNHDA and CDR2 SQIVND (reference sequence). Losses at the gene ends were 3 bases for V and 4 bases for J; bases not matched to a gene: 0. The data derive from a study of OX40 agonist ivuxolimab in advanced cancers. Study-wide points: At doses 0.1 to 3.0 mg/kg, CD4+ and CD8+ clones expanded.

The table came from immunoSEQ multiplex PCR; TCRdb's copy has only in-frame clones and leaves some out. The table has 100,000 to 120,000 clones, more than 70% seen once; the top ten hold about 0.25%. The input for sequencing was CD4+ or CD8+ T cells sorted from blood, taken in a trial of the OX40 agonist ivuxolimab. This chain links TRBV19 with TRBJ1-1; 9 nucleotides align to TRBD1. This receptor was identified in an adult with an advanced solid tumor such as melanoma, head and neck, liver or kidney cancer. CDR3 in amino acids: CASSMGQGTEAFF. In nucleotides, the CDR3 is TGTGCCAGTAGTATGGGACAGGGCACTGAAGCTTTCTTT.